This is a list of T cell receptor beta chains from one sample in a study of blood T cells in healthy people across ages. TCRdb re-called the 5' RACE reads through MiXCR, storing one row per CDR3 protein. Of approximately 1,100,000 distinct CDR3 sequences in the sample, 35% to 50% were seen once. Specimen: blood. The receptors originated from an older woman in good health. Each CDR3 is given with its conserved first and last residue. The D gene is left open where the match is weak. The listing skips clone size in some rows; elsewhere it reads once, few, many or a size class.

TRBJ2-7 | once | TRBV5-1 | NA | TGCGCCAGCAGCTTACTAACGGCCGACGAGCAGTACTTC | CASSLLTADEQYF
TRBJ2-7 | NA | TRBV10-3 | NA | TGTGCCATCAGTGAGTCGATCACACCCTACGAGCAGTACTTC | CAISESITPYEQYF
TRBJ2-7 | NA | TRBV5-1 | TRBD1 | TGCGCCAGCAGCTTACAGGGGATCGGACCCTACGAGCAGTACTTC | CASSLQGIGPYEQYF
TRBJ2-1 | once | TRBV12-3/TRBV12-4 | TRBD2 | TGTGCCAGCAGTTCCCGCCTACGGGGACTAACGGGAACAATGTACAATGAGCAGTTCTTC | CASSSRLRGLTGTMYNEQFF
TRBJ2-7 | once | TRBV25-1 | TRBD2 | TGTGCCAGCACCCTTCTGACTAGCGGAACCCTCTACGAGCAGTACTTC | CASTLLTSGTLYEQYF
TRBJ2-7 | NA | TRBV21-1 | NA | TGTGCCAGCAGCCATCGACTCAACAGACAGGTAACTACCTACGAGCAGTACTTC | CASSHRLNRQVTTYEQYF
TRBJ2-1 | once | TRBV2 | NA | TGTGCCAGTACCGGGACAATCTCCTACAATGAGCAGTTCTTC | CASTGTISYNEQFF
TRBJ1-5 | NA | TRBV6-2/TRBV6-3 | NA | TGTGCCAGCAGTTACAATGGGGGCAGTCAGCCCCAGCATTTT | CASSYNGGSQPQHF
TRBJ2-3 | NA | TRBV5-1 | TRBD2 | TGCGCCAGCACTGGACTAGCGGGAGTTAATACGCAGTATTTT | CASTGLAGVNTQYF
TRBJ2-7 | NA | TRBV27 | TRBD1 | TGTGCCAGCAGTTTAGCCACAGGGGGAAATGAGAACGAGCAGTACTTC | CASSLATGGNENEQYF
TRBJ2-3 | NA | TRBV11-2 | TRBD2 | TGTGCCGGCAGCTTAGAAGAGACTAGCGCGGCAGATACGCAGTATTTT | CAGSLEETSAADTQYF
TRBJ2-1 | NA | TRBV6-5 | TRBD2 | TGTGCCAGCAGTTCCACGACTAGCGGGAGAGGTGAGCAGTTCTTC | CASSSTTSGRGEQFF
TRBJ2-7 | few | TRBV29-1 | NA | TGCAGCGTTGGGACAGTCGAGCAGTACTTC | CSVGTVEQYF
TRBJ2-7 | few | TRBV11-2 | NA | TGTGCCAGCAGCTTTGGAGGGGCTGCATCCTACGAGCAGTACTTC | CASSFGGAASYEQYF
TRBJ2-2 | once | TRBV5-8 | NA | TGTGCCAGCAGCCCGTCGGGCAGACACACCGGGGAGCTGTTTTTT | CASSPSGRHTGELFF
TRBJ1-2 | NA | TRBV10-3 | NA | TGTGCCATCAGTGAGAATCCCGCTTCAGTGCAGTCAAATGGCTACACCTTC | CAISENPASVQSNGYTF
TRBJ1-6 | NA | TRBV25-1 | NA | TGTGCCAGCCGAGACAGCCCTAATTCACCCCTCCACTTT | CASRDSPNSPLHF
TRBJ2-3 | few | TRBV18 | TRBD1 | TGTGCCAGCTCACTTTACGGGACAGGCACAGATACGCAGTATTTT | CASSLYGTGTDTQYF
TRBJ2-3 | NA | TRBV7-3 | NA | TGTGCCAGCAGCCCCCTGGGCCCGAACACAGATACGCAGTATTTT | CASSPLGPNTDTQYF
TRBJ2-7 | NA | TRBV5-8 | NA | TGTGCCAGCAGCTTGCGCGCCGCAGGGAGCTCCTACGAGCAGTACTTC | CASSLRAAGSSYEQYF
TRBJ2-1 | many | TRBV7-3 | TRBD2 | TGTGCCAGCAATGGCGGGGGGGGGAGCAATGAGCAGTTCTTC | CASNGGGGSNEQFF
TRBJ2-3 | NA | TRBV27 | NA | TGTGCCAGCAGTTTAACGGGACTCCGCCCCGATACGCAGTATTTT | CASSLTGLRPDTQYF